The present T cell receptor beta chain was sequenced within a study of breast tumors, draining lymph nodes, adjacent tissues. This clonotype was picked up many times. No antigen is known for it. General study findings and limits: Tumor TCR diversity was below lymph nodes but above nontumor tissue. Tumor T cell lymph node origin was a supported hypothesis, not proven. Data fit most tumor T cells coming from lymph node, expanding in tumor. Compared with basal-like, luminal-like tumors shared significantly more repertoire with nontumor tissue.

Axillary draining lymph nodes of breast cancer patients supplied the node samples. TCRdb ran MiXCR on the multiplex PCR reads and lists one entry per CDR3 protein. Among roughly 260,000 distinct CDR3 sequences listed, more than 30% were seen once. Sequenced input: axillary lymph node tissue. The sequence came from a female donor with breast cancer. Some clones in this sample may be carry-over from other donors' samples.

The CDR3 region is CASSQDRGGGGNSPLHF. The CDR3 DNA is TGTGCCAGCAGCCAAGATCGCGGAGGGGGTGGAAATTCACCCCTCCACTTT. This chain links TRBV3-1 with TRBJ1-6, with D possibly matching TRBD1 (6 bases). Trimming shortened V by 0 bases and J by 7 bases, and 16 bases separated the two germline ends. Germline CDR1 and CDR2: LGHDT and YNNKEL (reference sequence). CDR3 length: 17 amino acids.